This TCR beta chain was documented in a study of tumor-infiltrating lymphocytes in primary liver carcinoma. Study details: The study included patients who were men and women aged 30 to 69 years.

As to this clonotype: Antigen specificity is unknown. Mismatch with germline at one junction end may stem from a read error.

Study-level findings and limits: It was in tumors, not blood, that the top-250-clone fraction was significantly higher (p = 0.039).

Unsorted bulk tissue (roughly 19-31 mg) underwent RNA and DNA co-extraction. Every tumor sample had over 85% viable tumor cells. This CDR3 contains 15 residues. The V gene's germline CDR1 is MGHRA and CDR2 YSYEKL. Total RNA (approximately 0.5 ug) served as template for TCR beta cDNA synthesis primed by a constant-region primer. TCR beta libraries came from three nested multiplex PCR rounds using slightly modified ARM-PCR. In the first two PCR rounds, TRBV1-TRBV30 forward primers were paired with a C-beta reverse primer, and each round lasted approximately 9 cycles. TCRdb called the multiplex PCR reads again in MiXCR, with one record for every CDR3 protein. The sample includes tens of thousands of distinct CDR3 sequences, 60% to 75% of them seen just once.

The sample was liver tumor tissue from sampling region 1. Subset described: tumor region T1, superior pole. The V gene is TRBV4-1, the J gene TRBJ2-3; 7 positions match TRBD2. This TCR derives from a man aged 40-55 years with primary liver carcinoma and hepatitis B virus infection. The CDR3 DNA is TGCACCAGCAGCCAAAAGCCTAGCGGCACAGATACGCTGTATTTT. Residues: CTSSQKPSGTDTLYF.